Given below is one TCR beta chain in context. This record belongs to a study of blood T cell repertoires in COVID-19. Study at large: PBMCs, B-cell-depleted T cells, or T cells were the source of the cDNA or gDNA that made up the material.

Germline CDR1 is SGHAT and CDR2 is FQNNGV. V shed 5 bases and J 3 bases; nucleotides not matched to a gene: 9. There are 16 residues in the CDR3. Original data processing: Amplification of reference gene primers was used by the study to estimate nucleated cell counts. Here immunoSEQ multiplex PCR was the method, and the copy in TCRdb shows in-frame clones only, minus some. The D gene and trimming were derived from the DNA, and the V and J assignments and clone size from that table. The sample lists 200,000 or so clones; 80% to 90% were seen once. Input material: peripheral blood. The sequence was collected from a woman between 65 and 79 years old with acute or convalescent COVID-19. The genes are TRBV11-2 and TRBJ2-3, with 9 bases that match TRBD2. CDR3 DNA sequence: TGTGCCAGCAGCCCCGGACTAGCGCGGGGTACAGATACGCAGTATTTT. It translates to CASSPGLARGTDTQYF.